This T cell receptor beta chain was retrieved from a study of blood T cell repertoires in COVID-19. This CDR3 is built from 16 residues. Germline V CDR1 and CDR2: SNHLY, FYNNEI. The V segment lost 4 bases and the J segment 8 bases; nucleotides outside the gene matches: 9. This table comes from immunoSEQ multiplex PCR, and its TCRdb copy is limited to in-frame clones, with some not included. The table lists 180,000 or so clones, about 80% of them singletons. The sample comprised PBMCs or T cells enriched from blood (not recorded which). The origin of this receptor is a middle-aged man who had recovered from COVID-19. This rearrangement joins TRBV2 to TRBJ2-1, with TRBD2 matching 12 bases. This chain's CDR3 is CASSGTSGEGRDEQFF. DNA of the CDR3: TGTGCCAGCAGTGGGACTAGCGGGGAGGGGCGGGATGAGCAGTTCTTC.